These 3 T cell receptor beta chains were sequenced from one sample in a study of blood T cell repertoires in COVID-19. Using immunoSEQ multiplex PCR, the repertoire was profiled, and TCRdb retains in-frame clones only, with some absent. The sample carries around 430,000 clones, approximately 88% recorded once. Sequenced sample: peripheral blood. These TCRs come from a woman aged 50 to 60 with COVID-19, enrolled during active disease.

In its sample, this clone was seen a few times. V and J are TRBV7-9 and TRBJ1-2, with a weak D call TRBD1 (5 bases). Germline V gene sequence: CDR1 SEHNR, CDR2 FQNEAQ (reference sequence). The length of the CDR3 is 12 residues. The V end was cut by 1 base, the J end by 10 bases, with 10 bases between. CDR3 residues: CASSLGDRNYTF. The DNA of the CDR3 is TGTGCCAGCAGCTTAGGCGACAGAAACTACACCTTC.

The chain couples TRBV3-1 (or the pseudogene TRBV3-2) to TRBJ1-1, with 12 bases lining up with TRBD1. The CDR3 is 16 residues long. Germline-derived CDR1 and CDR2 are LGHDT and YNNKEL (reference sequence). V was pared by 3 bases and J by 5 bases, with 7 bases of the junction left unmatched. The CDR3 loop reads CASSHGTGGRGTEAFF. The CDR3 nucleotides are TGTGCCAGCAGCCATGGGACAGGGGGCCGGGGGACTGAAGCTTTCTTT.

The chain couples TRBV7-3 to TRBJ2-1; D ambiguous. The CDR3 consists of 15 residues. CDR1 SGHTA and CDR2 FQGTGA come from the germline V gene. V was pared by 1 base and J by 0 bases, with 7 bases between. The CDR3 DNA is TGTGCCAGCAGCTTAAGTCCTTTCTCCTACAATGAGCAGTTCTTC. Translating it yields CASSLSPFSYNEQFF.